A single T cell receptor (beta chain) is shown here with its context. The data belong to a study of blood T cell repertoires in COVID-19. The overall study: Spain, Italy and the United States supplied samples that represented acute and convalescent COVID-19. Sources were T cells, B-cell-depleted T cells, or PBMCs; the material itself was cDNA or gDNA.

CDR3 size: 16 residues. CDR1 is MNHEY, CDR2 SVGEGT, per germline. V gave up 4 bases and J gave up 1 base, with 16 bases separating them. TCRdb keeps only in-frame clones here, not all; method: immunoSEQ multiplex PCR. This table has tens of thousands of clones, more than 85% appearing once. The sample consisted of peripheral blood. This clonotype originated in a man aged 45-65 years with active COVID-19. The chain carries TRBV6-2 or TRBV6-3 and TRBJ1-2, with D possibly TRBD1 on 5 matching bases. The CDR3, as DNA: TGTGCCAGCAGTTCCAGACGAACGACAGTTAACTATGGCTACACCTTC. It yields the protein CASSSRRTTVNYGYTF.